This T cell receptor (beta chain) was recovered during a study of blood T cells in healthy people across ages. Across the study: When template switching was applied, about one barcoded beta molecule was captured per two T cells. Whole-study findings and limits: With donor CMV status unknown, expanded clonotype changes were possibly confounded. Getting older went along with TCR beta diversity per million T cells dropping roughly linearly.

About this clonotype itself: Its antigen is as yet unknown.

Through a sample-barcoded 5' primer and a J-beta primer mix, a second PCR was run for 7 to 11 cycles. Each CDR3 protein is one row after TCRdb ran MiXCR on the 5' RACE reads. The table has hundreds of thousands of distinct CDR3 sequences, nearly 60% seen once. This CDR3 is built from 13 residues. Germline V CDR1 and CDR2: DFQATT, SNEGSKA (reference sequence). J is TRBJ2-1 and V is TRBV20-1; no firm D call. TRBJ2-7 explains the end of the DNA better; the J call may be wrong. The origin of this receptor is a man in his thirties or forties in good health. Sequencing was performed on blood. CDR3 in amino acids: CSARDASYNEQYF. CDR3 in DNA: TGCAGTGCTAGGGACGCTTCCTACAATGAGCAGTACTTC.